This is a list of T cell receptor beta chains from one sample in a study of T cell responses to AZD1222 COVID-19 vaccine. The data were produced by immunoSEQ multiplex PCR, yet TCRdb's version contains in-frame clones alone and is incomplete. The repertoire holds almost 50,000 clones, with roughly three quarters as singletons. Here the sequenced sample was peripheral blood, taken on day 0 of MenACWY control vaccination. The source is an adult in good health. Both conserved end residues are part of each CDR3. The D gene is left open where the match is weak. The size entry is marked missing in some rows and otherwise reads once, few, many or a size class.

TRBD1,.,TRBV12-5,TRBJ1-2,TGTGCTAGTGGTTTGGGAACAGGGGCCAACTATGGCTACACCTTC,CASGLGTGANYGYTF
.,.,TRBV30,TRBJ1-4,TGTGCCTGGAGCGCAAGGGCGGCTGAAAAACTGTTTTTT,CAWSARAAEKLFF
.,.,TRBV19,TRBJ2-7,TGTGCCAGTAGTATTACCTACAGGGAAAACGAGCAGTACTTC,CASSITYRENEQYF
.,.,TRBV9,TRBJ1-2,TGTGCCAGCAGCGAGGGAGGGGCGAACTATGGCTACACCTTC,CASSEGGANYGYTF
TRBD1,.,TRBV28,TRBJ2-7,TGTGCCAGCACAGGGACAGGGTACGACGAGCAGTACTTC,CASTGTGYDEQYF
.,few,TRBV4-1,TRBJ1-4,TGCGCCAGCAGCCAAGAAGGAGGTAATGAAAAACTGTTTTTT,CASSQEGGNEKLFF
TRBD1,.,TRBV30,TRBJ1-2,TGTGCCTGGAGGGGGGACAGAGCCTATGGCTACACCTTC,CAWRGDRAYGYTF
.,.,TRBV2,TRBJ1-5,TGTGCCAGCAGTGAGTCTTATCAGCCCCAGCATTTT,CASSESYQPQHF
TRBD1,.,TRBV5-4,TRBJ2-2,TGTGCCAGCAGCCCGGGACAGCAGTCCACCGGGGAGCTGTTTTTT,CASSPGQQSTGELFF
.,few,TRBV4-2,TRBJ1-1,TGTGCCAGCAGCCACAACGGGGAGAACACTGAAGCTTTCTTT,CASSHNGENTEAFF
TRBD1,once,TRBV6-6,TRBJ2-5,TGTGCCAGCAGTTTTGCCCCGGGACAGGGGGAGACCCAGTACTTC,CASSFAPGQGETQYF
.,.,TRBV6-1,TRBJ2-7,TGTGCCAGCAGTGCACTTTTCGGCGGCGGAACAAGCTACGAGCAGTACTTC,CASSALFGGGTSYEQYF
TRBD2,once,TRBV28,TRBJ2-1,TGTGCCAGCAGTTCCAGCGGGAGGCGGTCCTACAATGAGCAGTTCTTC,CASSSSGRRSYNEQFF
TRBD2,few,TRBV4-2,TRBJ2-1,TGTGCCAGCAGCCAAGACGTTAGCGGGACCCAGTTCTTC,CASSQDVSGTQFF